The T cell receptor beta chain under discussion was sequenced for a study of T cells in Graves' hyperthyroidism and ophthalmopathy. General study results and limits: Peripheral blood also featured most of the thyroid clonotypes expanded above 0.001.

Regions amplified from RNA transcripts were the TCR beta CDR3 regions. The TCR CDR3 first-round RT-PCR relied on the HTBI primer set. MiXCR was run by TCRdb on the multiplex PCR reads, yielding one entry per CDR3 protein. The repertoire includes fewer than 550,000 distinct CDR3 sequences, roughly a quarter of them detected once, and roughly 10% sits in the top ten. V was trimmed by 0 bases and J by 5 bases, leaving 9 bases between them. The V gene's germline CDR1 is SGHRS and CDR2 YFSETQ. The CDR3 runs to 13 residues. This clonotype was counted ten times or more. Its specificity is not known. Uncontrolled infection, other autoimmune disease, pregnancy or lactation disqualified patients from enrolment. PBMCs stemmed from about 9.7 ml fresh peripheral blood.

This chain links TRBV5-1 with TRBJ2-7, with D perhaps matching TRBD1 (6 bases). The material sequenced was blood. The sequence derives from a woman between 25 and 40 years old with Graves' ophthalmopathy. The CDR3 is CASSLVGHDEQYF. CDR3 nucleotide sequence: TGCGCCAGCAGCTTGGTGGGACATGACGAGCAGTACTTC.